The 20 T cell receptor beta chains given below trace back to one sample, sequenced in a study of T-cell memory formation after mild COVID-19. TCRdb reanalysed the 5' RACE reads using MiXCR and keeps one entry per CDR3 protein. The table lists 110,000 or so distinct CDR3 sequences, approximately 22% of them singletons, with roughly two fifths in the top ten. The sequenced sample consisted of PBMCs or a T cell subset sorted from them (not recorded which). The receptors come from a man aged 18 to 30 who had mild COVID-19 (a few samples of this study predate the infection). Cell type and time point are not known.

This clonotype was counted only a few times. J is TRBJ2-1 and V is TRBV9, with D perhaps given as TRBD1 or TRBD2 (5 bases each). Germline CDR1 reads SGDLS; CDR2 reads YYNGEE. Trimming pared 0 bases from V and 2 bases from J, leaving 9 bases between. The CDR3 has 15 residues. CDR3 loop: CASSVGVGAYNEQFF. CDR3 DNA sequence: TGTGCCAGCAGCGTAGGGGTGGGGGCCTACAATGAGCAGTTCTTC. The full variable domain, rest sourced from reference TRBV9 and TRBJ2-1, is DSGVTQTPKHLITATGQRVTLRCSPRSGDLSVYWYQQSLDQGLQFLIQYYNGEERAKGNILERFSAQQFPDLHSELNLSSLELGDSALYFCASSVGVGAYNEQFFGPGTRLTVL.

This rearrangement joins TRBV28 to TRBJ2-3; TRBD1 or TRBD2 may be the D gene (5 bases each). CDR1 and CDR2 (germline): MDHEN, SYDVKM. The V end was cut by 2 bases, the J end by 4 bases, with 10 bases between. This CDR3 has 14 residues. The CDR3 spells CASSLEGRADTQYF. The CDR3 DNA follows: TGTGCCAGCAGTTTAGAGGGCAGGGCAGATACGCAGTATTTT.

The chain uses TRBV12-3 or TRBV12-4 and TRBJ1-4, with D possibly being TRBD1 (6 bases). Trimming cost V 5 bases and J 1 base, with 11 bases left between them. This CDR3 is 15 amino acids long. The CDR3 DNA sequence: TGTGCCAGCAGTAACGGACAGTTAACTAATGAAAAACTGTTTTTT. Translating it yields CASSNGQLTNEKLFF.

This clonotype occurred a few times. The chain carries TRBV4-1 and TRBJ2-7; either TRBD1 or TRBD2 may supply D (5 bases each). CDR1 is MGHRA and CDR2 is YSYEKL in the germline V gene. With 5 bases removed from V and 2 bases from J, the gap between germline ends came to 13 bases. This CDR3 has 14 residues. The CDR3 sequence is CASSSRDGTYEQYF. CDR3 DNA: TGCGCCAGCAGCTCTCGGGACGGAACCTACGAGCAGTACTTC.

The chain is built from TRBV12-3 or TRBV12-4 and TRBJ1-5; no definite D call. CDR3 size: 15 residues. Trimming stripped 3 bases from V and 4 bases from J, with 13 bases between. Here the CDR3 reads CASSFIGVWNQPQHF. CDR3 coding DNA: TGTGCCAGCAGTTTTATCGGGGTCTGGAATCAGCCCCAGCATTTT.

In its sample, this clonotype was seen a few times. The rearrangement uses TRBV19 and TRBJ2-5, with 10 bases that match TRBD2. The germline gives CDR1 LNHDA, CDR2 SQIVND (reference sequence). This CDR3 has 15 residues. V was pared by 5 bases and J by 1 base, with 4 bases of the junction left unmatched. This chain's CDR3 is CASSPGLATQETQYF. CDR3 nucleotides: TGTGCCAGTAGTCCGGGACTAGCGACCCAAGAGACCCAGTACTTC.

The V call is TRBV5-5, the J call TRBJ2-2; D ambiguous. The CDR3 runs 13 residues. CDR1 is SGHKS, CDR2 YYEKEE, per germline (reference sequence). Trimming cost V 4 bases and J 8 bases, with 12 bases left between them. CDR3 coding DNA: TGTGCCAGCAGCCGTCATATGGGAGGGGAGCTGTTTTTT. Translation: CASSRHMGGELFF. Filled out from reference TRBV5-5 and TRBJ2-2, the complete variable domain reads DAGVTQSPTHLIKTRGQQVTLRCSPISGHKSVSWYQQVLGQGPQFIFQYYEKEERGRGNFPDRFSARQFPNYSSELNVNALLLGDSALYLCASSRHMGGELFFGEGSRLTVL.

This chain connects TRBV11-2 to TRBJ2-5, with 8 bases identical to TRBD2. This CDR3 contains 17 residues. V trimming: 0 bases; J trimming: 5 bases; junction bases outside the gene matches: 11. Looked up from germline, CDR1 is SGHAT and CDR2 is FQNNGV. The CDR3 coding sequence is TGTGCCAGCAGCTTAGACGGACTAGGCGGGGGGCTCGAGACCCAGTACTTC. Its protein is CASSLDGLGGGLETQYF.

This chain connects TRBV10-3 to TRBJ1-4; a weak D match, TRBD1 (5 bases). V dropped 1 base and J dropped 11 bases, with 14 bases sitting between them. Looked up from germline, CDR1 is ENHRY and CDR2 is SYGVKD. This CDR3 is built from 14 residues. CDR3 protein: CAISELGLGEKLFF. Here the CDR3 DNA reads TGTGCCATCAGTGAGTTAGGGTTAGGGGAGAAACTGTTTTTT.

V and J are TRBV12-3 or TRBV12-4 and TRBJ1-4; D not resolved. V dropped 6 bases and J dropped 4 bases, with 6 bases sitting between them. This CDR3 is 12 amino acids long. The chain's CDR3 is CASSHYNEKLFF. Written as DNA, the CDR3 is TGTGCCAGCAGCCACTATAATGAAAAACTGTTTTTT.

This clonotype has a handful of counts. The chain couples TRBV7-9 to TRBJ1-5, with D possibly being TRBD1 (5 bases). CDR3 length: 14 amino acids. V was clipped by 5 bases and J by 6 bases, with 14 bases between them. In germline, CDR1 is SEHNR, CDR2 FQNEAQ (reference sequence). The CDR3 spells CASSKGLGVQPQHF. The CDR3 DNA follows: TGTGCCAGCAGCAAGGGCCTGGGGGTTCAGCCCCAGCATTTT.

The genes are TRBV7-9 and TRBJ1-4; maybe TRBD1 (5 bases). The germline gives CDR1 SEHNR, CDR2 FQNEAQ (reference sequence). The CDR3 consists of 16 residues. V was pared by 5 bases and J by 0 bases, with 13 bases between. CDR3 in DNA: TGTGCCAGCAGCCCCGGTTGGACACCAACTAATGAAAAACTGTTTTTT. Protein sequence: CASSPGWTPTNEKLFF.

The chain joins TRBV10-2 to TRBJ2-7, with 10 bases lining up with TRBD1. The V segment lost 8 bases and the J segment 6 bases; nucleotides outside the gene matches: 10. CDR1 is WSHSY, CDR2 SAAADI, per germline. The CDR3 is made up of 14 amino acids. The CDR3 loop is CASHTPGTGVEQYF. The DNA for the CDR3 is TGCGCCAGCCACACCCCCGGGACAGGGGTCGAGCAGTACTTC.

This clonotype was counted once. V usage is TRBV7-6 and J usage is TRBJ2-1; D perhaps matches TRBD2 (6 bases). Germline loops: CDR1 SGHVS, CDR2 FNYEAQ. The CDR3 has 16 residues. The germline V and J ends were trimmed by 2 bases and 7 bases, with 18 bases remaining between them. CDR3 in amino acids: CASSLTQGLVMNEQFF. The CDR3 DNA sequence: TGTGCCAGCAGCTTAACTCAGGGACTGGTTATGAATGAGCAGTTCTTC.

The chain employs TRBV27 and TRBJ1-6; D uncertain. The CDR3 is 17 residues long. The V and J ends lost 2 bases and 8 bases respectively, with 19 bases between them. Germline CDR1 MNHEY, CDR2 SMNVEV (reference sequence). CDR3 sequence (DNA): TGTGCCAGCAGTTTAGCAACTCCTCCCACGGCCCATTCACCCCTCCACTTT. Its translation is CASSLATPPTAHSPLHF.

The chain joins TRBV7-9 to TRBJ1-1; TRBD1 matches at 8 bases. The trim removed 4 bases at V and 0 bases at J, leaving 7 bases unmatched. The CDR3 contains 16 residues. Germline V gene data show CDR1 as SEHNR and CDR2 as FQNEAQ (reference sequence). In nucleotides, the CDR3 is TGTGCCAGCAGCTCGGACAGGGCCGAAATGAACACTGAAGCTTTCTTT. Translated, it gives CASSSDRAEMNTEAFF.

This clonotype was picked up a small number of times. This chain uses TRBV13 with TRBJ2-7, with 13 bases matching TRBD2. The CDR3 covers 15 residues. V shed 6 bases, J shed 3 bases, and the junction held 5 bases outside the gene matches. Germline V gene data show CDR1 as PRHDT and CDR2 as FYEKMQ (reference sequence). The DNA of the CDR3 is TGTGCCAGCAGTCTACTAGCGGGGGGGATCTACGAGCAGTACTTC. Protein: CASSLLAGGIYEQYF.

The genes are TRBV29-1 and TRBJ2-3; unclear D gene. CDR3 length equals 14 residues. The germline V and J ends were trimmed by 5 bases and 3 bases, with 15 bases remaining between them. Germline V CDR1 and CDR2: SQVTM, ANQGSEA. This CDR3 is CSVTLLSSTDTQYF. As DNA, the CDR3 is TGCAGCGTTACTCTGCTCTCCTCGACAGATACGCAGTATTTT.

This clonotype was observed a few times. The chain carries TRBV6-1 and TRBJ1-1; D remains ambiguous. Germline CDR1 is MNHNS and CDR2 is SASEGT. The CDR3 contains 10 residues. Trimming shortened V by 7 bases and J by 4 bases, and 4 bases separated the two germline ends. The CDR3 region has the DNA TGTGCCAGCAAGATCACTGAAGCTTTCTTT. Its protein is CASKITEAFF.

In nucleotides, the CDR3 is TGCAGCGGGACTAGCGGGGGGAGCAATGAGCAGTTCTTC. This translates into CSGTSGGSNEQFF. The gene calls are TRBV29-1 and TRBJ2-1; 14 bases fit TRBD2. The germline CDR1 and CDR2 sequences are SQVTM and ANQGSEA. V trimming: 7 bases; J trimming: 6 bases; junction bases outside the gene matches: 2. The CDR3 runs 13 residues.